A single sample is the source of the 14 T cell receptor beta chains below, sequenced in a study of memory CD4+ T cells and cytomegalovirus serostatus. Single viable CD3+CD4+CD8-CD45RO+ cells were sorted as the memory CD4+ T cells. Libraries were prepared by immunoSEQ multiplex PCR; TCRdb keeps only in-frame clonotypes and omits some of them. The sample gives around 84,000 clones, 65% to 85% of which show up once; around 0.8% is in the top ten. What was sequenced was memory CD4+ T cells from blood. These TCRs come from an adult in good health and CMV-seronegative.

V gene TRBV7-2 combines with J gene TRBJ1-6; D is perhaps TRBD1 (5 bases). Germline CDR1 is SGHTA and CDR2 is FQGNSA. The CDR3 sequence is 17 residues long. The V end was cut by 4 bases, the J end by 2 bases, with 15 bases between. The DNA for the CDR3 is TGTGCCAGCAGCTCGGTGGGGGGAGGGGCCTATAATTCACCCCTCCACTTT. This translates into CASSSVGGGAYNSPLHF.

This chain uses TRBV4-1 with TRBJ1-2, with 9 bases that match TRBD1. From germline, CDR1 is MGHRA and CDR2 YSYEKL. The length of the CDR3 is 16 residues. The V gene end was trimmed by 2 bases and the J gene end by 5 bases; junction bases not matched to a gene: 9. As DNA, the CDR3 is TGCGCCAGCAGCCAAACCGCGGACAGGGGCCTTTATGGCTACACCTTC. Translated: CASSQTADRGLYGYTF.

This clone has just one count. J is TRBJ2-7 and V is TRBV18; 8 bases line up with TRBD2. Germline loops: CDR1 KGHSH, CDR2 LQKENI. J lost 4 bases, V lost 4 bases, and 12 bases had no gene match. The CDR3 covers 16 residues. The CDR3 coding sequence is TGTGCCAGCTCACAAAGGGTAGCAGCGGGAGTATACGAGCAGTACTTC. Translation gives CASSQRVAAGVYEQYF.

This chain links TRBV7-9 with TRBJ2-5, with 7 bases identical to TRBD1. The junction had 7 bases not matched to a gene; V was cut back by 5 bases and J by 1 base. The length of the CDR3 is 15 residues. Germline V gene lookup returns CDR1 SEHNR and CDR2 FQNEAQ (reference sequence). CDR3 nucleotides: TGTGCCAGCAGCCTCGATAGACAGGGCCAAGAGACCCAGTACTTC. Amino acid sequence: CASSLDRQGQETQYF.

The gene calls are TRBV27 and TRBJ1-6; D ambiguous. The ends were cut back, 2 bases at V and 2 bases at J, with 10 bases in the middle. CDR1 is MNHEY and CDR2 is SMNVEV in the germline V gene (reference sequence). This CDR3 spans 16 amino acids. The CDR3 bases are TGTGCCAGCAGTTTAAGTCAGGCCGCCTATAATTCACCCCTCCACTTT. Protein sequence: CASSLSQAAYNSPLHF.

This clone was seen a single time. CDR3 in amino acids: CASSPGTSSYEQYF. The CDR3 DNA reads TGTGCCAGCAGCCCCGGGACATCCTCCTACGAGCAGTACTTC. This chain links TRBV7-9 with TRBJ2-7, with TRBD1 as a possible D gene (6 bases). The V and J ends lost 5 bases and 0 bases respectively, with 11 bases between them. The germline V gene encodes CDR1 SEHNR and CDR2 FQNEAQ (reference sequence). CDR3 length: 14 residues.

This clone came up a few times. This chain links TRBV7-9 with TRBJ1-1; tentative D call: TRBD1 (6 bases). The CDR3 loop spans 15 amino acids. Germline CDR1 is SEHNR and CDR2 is FQNEAQ (reference sequence). The V and J ends lost 6 bases and 0 bases respectively, with 14 bases between them. CDR3 nucleotides: TGTGCCAGCAGTGATTACGGGACACTGAACACTGAAGCTTTCTTT. Amino acid sequence: CASSDYGTLNTEAFF.

The chain employs TRBV7-9 and TRBJ1-2; D remains unclear. Germline V gives CDR1 SEHNR, CDR2 FQNEAQ (reference sequence). The CDR3 sequence is 13 residues long. The V end was cut by 1 base, the J end by 13 bases, with 16 bases between. DNA for the CDR3: TGTGCCAGCAGCTTAGACGGACCTCCCAGGTTCACCTTC. This gives the protein CASSLDGPPRFTF.

The rearrangement joins TRBV9 to TRBJ1-3; tentatively, D is TRBD1 (6 bases). Trimming took off 1 base at V and 0 bases at J, with 8 bases between the two ends. The CDR3 is made up of 15 amino acids. Germline V gene lookup returns CDR1 SGDLS and CDR2 YYNGEE. The CDR3 here is CASSVLDSSGNTIYF. The DNA of the CDR3 is TGTGCCAGCAGCGTATTGGACAGCTCTGGAAACACCATATATTTT. Supplemented by reference TRBV9 and TRBJ1-3, the full variable domain reads DSGVTQTPKHLITATGQRVTLRCSPRSGDLSVYWYQQSLDQGLQFLIQYYNGEERAKGNILERFSAQQFPDLHSELNLSSLELGDSALYFCASSVLDSSGNTIYFGEGSWLTVV.

The chain links TRBV10-2 to TRBJ2-7; unclear D gene. Germline assignment: CDR1 WSHSY and CDR2 SAAADI. This CDR3 has 10 residues. V was shortened by 5 bases and J by 5 bases, with 4 bases between the two germline ends. This CDR3 is CASSYHEQYF. The CDR3 nucleotides are TGCGCCAGCAGTTACCACGAGCAGTACTTC.

The chain employs TRBV7-8 and TRBJ2-1, with D possibly being TRBD1 (6 bases). The V gene's germline CDR1 is SGHVS and CDR2 FQNEAQ. CDR3 length: 14 residues. Trimming removed 1 base at V and 6 bases at J, with 10 bases between. In DNA, the CDR3 is TGTGCCAGCAGCTTAGGGGGGCACTCCAATGAGCAGTTCTTC. Protein: CASSLGGHSNEQFF.

This sequence joins TRBV7-2 and TRBJ1-2; D is uncertain. The V gene's germline CDR1 is SGHTA and CDR2 FQGNSA. The CDR3 sequence is 12 residues long. V was trimmed by 3 bases and J by 8 bases, leaving 10 bases between them. As DNA, the CDR3 is TGTGCCAGCAGCTTGGGCTATGAGGGCTACACCTTC. Amino acids: CASSLGYEGYTF.

V gene TRBV2 combines with J gene TRBJ2-7; 10 bases align to TRBD2. Germline CDR1 reads SNHLY; CDR2 reads FYNNEI. V lost 2 bases and J lost 7; bases outside the gene matches: 5. This CDR3 spans 14 amino acids. The CDR3 protein is CASSESLAGVEQYF. The CDR3 coding sequence is TGTGCCAGCAGTGAATCTCTAGCGGGGGTGGAGCAGTACTTC.

The V and J genes are TRBV11-2 and TRBJ2-5; TRBD2 matches at 8 bases. Germline trimming cut 8 bases from V and 1 base from J; bases unmatched to any gene: 9. CDR1 and CDR2 from the germline V gene are SGHAT and FQNNGV. The CDR3 extends over 15 amino acids. CDR3 region: CASGASGGFQETQYF. DNA of the CDR3: TGTGCCAGCGGCGCCAGCGGGGGTTTCCAAGAGACCCAGTACTTC.